These 9 T cell receptor beta chains were sequenced from one sample in a study of T cells in tumors after PD-1 blockade. Method: immunoSEQ multiplex PCR; TCRdb's copy keeps in-frame clones and lacks some. The sample includes about 14,000 clones, 65% to 70% seen only once; the top ten take 25% to 40%. The source was tumor tissue, collected after anti-PD-1 treatment. The origin of the receptors is a human donor with cutaneous squamous cell carcinoma.

This rearrangement joins TRBV27 to TRBJ2-1; D may correspond to TRBD1 or TRBD2 (5 bases each). CDR3 length equals 14 residues. Germline-derived CDR1 and CDR2 are MNHEY and SMNVEV (reference sequence). Trimming took 8 bases from V and 7 from J, leaving 18 bases between them. In DNA form, the CDR3 reads TGTGCCAGCGGCACAGGACTGGAAGGGAATGAGCAGTTCTTC. Its translation is CASGTGLEGNEQFF.

This clone has only a few counts. The DNA of the CDR3 is TGTGCCAGCAGCGTAGTTTCCGGGGGTTTGTTTACCGGGGAGCTGTTTTTT. This encodes CASSVVSGGLFTGELFF. This chain joins TRBV9 and TRBJ2-2, with a weak D call TRBD2 (6 bases). CDR3 size: 17 residues. Trimming shortened V by 0 bases and J by 5 bases, and 17 bases separated the two germline ends. The germline CDR1 and CDR2 sequences are SGDLS and YYNGEE.

The rearrangement uses TRBV10-3 and TRBJ2-4; TRBD1 matches 11 bases. Germline assignment: CDR1 ENHRY and CDR2 SYGVKD. The CDR3 contains 14 residues. V gave up 4 bases and J gave up 5 bases; unmatched junction bases: 1. In nucleotides, the CDR3 is TGTGCCATCAGTGGGACAGGGGGCGAAAACATTCAGTACTTC. Amino acids: CAISGTGGENIQYF.

The chain links TRBV2 to TRBJ2-3, with 7 bases aligning to TRBD2. The CDR3 runs to 15 residues. The germline CDR1 and CDR2 sequences are SNHLY and FYNNEI. V was clipped by 6 bases and J by 2 bases; unmatched bases: 8. CDR3 loop: CASSLIAGVTDTQYF. CDR3 bases: TGTGCCAGCAGCCTAATAGCGGGCGTCACAGATACGCAGTATTTT. The full variable domain, completed using reference TRBV2 and TRBJ2-3, is EPEVTQTPSHQVTQMGQEVILRCVPISNHLYFYWYRQILGQKVEFLVSFYNNEISEKSEIFDDQFSVERPDGSNFTLKIRSTKLEDSAMYFCASSLIAGVTDTQYFGPGTRLTVL.

The chain recombines TRBV6-6 with TRBJ1-4; 9 bases fit TRBD1. After removal of 6 bases from V and 8 bases from J, the junction contained 7 bases not matched to a gene. Germline V lookup: CDR1 MNHNY, CDR2 SVGAGI (reference sequence). CDR3 size: 14 residues. The CDR3 loop is CASRLQGAGEKLFF. The CDR3 coding sequence is TGTGCCAGCAGGCTACAGGGGGCGGGGGAAAAACTGTTTTTT.

This chain joins TRBV27 and TRBJ1-1; D unclear. V was shortened by 2 bases and J by 9 bases, with 13 bases between the two germline ends. From germline, CDR1 is MNHEY and CDR2 SMNVEV (reference sequence). The CDR3 extends over 13 amino acids. CDR3 sequence (DNA): TGTGCCAGCAGTTTACGGACCGGCGTCCAAGCTTTCTTT. It is translated as CASSLRTGVQAFF.

The CDR3 region has the DNA TGTGCCAGCAGGACAGGGAGCGGCACTGAAGCTTTCTTT. This encodes CASRTGSGTEAFF. The V gene is TRBV28, the J gene TRBJ1-1; 7 bases fit TRBD1. CDR1 MDHEN and CDR2 SYDVKM come from the germline V gene. The CDR3 contains 13 residues. The J segment lost 4 bases and the V segment lost 6 bases, leaving 5 bases of the junction unmatched.

This clone is labeled as medium-sized. The chain carries TRBV28 and TRBJ1-2; no reliable D call. The V end lost 2 bases, the J end lost 4 bases, and 5 bases lay between the germline ends. This CDR3 has 12 amino acids. CDR1 is MDHEN and CDR2 is SYDVKM in the germline V gene. CDR3 sequence (DNA): TGTGCCAGCAGTTTAAACGTCTATGGCTACACCTTC. Its translation: CASSLNVYGYTF.

A single count supports this clone. V is TRBV19 and J is TRBJ2-4; D might be TRBD2 (7 bases). The germline gives CDR1 LNHDA, CDR2 SQIVND (reference sequence). The V gene lost 4 bases and the J gene lost 0 bases, with 19 bases spanning the gap. The CDR3 covers 18 residues. The CDR3 loop reads CASSRGGLGLLAKNIQYF. The CDR3 region has the DNA TGTGCCAGTAGTAGGGGGGGGCTAGGCCTCCTAGCCAAAAACATTCAGTACTTC. Full variable domain (remainder filled in from reference TRBV19 and TRBJ2-4): DGGITQSPKYLFRKEGQNVTLSCEQNLNHDAMYWYRQDPGQGLRLIYYSQIVNDFQKGDIAEGYSVSREKKESFPLTVTSAQKNPTAFYLCASSRGGLGLLAKNIQYFGAGTRLSVL.